This TCR beta chain originates from a study of human T cells and chemical hapten exposure. Time point meaning: patch test 2, 6 weeks after DPC sensitization. As for treatment: therapeutic diphenylcyclopropenone sensitization with weekly scalp DPC. Germline CDR1 MDHEN, CDR2 SYDVKM. V was clipped by 4 bases and J by 2 bases, with 10 bases between them. This CDR3 comprises 14 residues. One entry per CDR3 protein results from TCRdb running MiXCR on the RACE reads. This sample yields about 84,000 distinct CDR3 sequences, of which 8.5% to 12% are seen a single time; 5% belongs to the top ten. This clonotype has ten or more counts.

V and J are TRBV28 and TRBJ2-3; D ambiguous. This sequence was found in a woman between 45 and 65 years old with alopecia areata. Some clones in this sample may be carry-over from other donors' samples. Here the sequenced sample was whole blood, taken in connection with sensitization to the hapten diphenylcyclopropenone (DPC). The CDR3 sequence is CASSSKLHTDTQYF. CDR3 bases: TGTGCCAGCAGTTCGAAGCTACACACAGATACGCAGTATTTT.